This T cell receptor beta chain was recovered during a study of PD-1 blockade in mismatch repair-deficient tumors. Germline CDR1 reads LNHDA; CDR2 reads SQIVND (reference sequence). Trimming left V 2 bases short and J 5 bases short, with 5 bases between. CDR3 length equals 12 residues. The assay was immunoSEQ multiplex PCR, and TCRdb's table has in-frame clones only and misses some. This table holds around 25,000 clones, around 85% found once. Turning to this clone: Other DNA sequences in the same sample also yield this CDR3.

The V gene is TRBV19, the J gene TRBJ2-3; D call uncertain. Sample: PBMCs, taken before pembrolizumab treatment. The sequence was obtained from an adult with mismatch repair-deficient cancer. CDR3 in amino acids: CASSIPRDTQYF. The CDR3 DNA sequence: TGTGCCAGTAGTATACCCCGAGATACGCAGTATTTT. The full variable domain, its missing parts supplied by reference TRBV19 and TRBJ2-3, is DGGITQSPKYLFRKEGQNVTLSCEQNLNHDAMYWYRQDPGQGLRLIYYSQIVNDFQKGDIAEGYSVSREKKESFPLTVTSAQKNPTAFYLCASSIPRDTQYFGPGTRLTVL.